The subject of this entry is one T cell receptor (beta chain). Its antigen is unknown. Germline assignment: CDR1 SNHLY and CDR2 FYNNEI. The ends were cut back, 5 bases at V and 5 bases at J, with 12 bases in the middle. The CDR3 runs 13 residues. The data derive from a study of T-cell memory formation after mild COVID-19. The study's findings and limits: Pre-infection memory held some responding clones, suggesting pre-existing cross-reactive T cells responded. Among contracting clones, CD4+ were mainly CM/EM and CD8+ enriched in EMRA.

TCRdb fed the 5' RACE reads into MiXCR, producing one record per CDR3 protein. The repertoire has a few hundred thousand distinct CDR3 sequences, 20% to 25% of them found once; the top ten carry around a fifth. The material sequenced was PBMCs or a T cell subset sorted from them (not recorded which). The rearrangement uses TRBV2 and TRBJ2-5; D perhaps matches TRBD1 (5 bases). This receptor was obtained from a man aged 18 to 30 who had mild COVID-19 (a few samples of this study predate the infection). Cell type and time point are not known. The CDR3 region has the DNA TGTGCCAGCAGTAGGGGCCTCTGGGAGACCCAGTACTTC. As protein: CASSRGLWETQYF.